The sequence of this T cell receptor beta chain was determined in a study of T-cell memory formation after mild COVID-19. General study findings and limits: Pre-infection memory already had some responding clones, implying cross-reactive memory joined.

Unmatched junction bases numbered 5, after V lost 1 base and J lost 6 bases. There are 13 residues in the CDR3. Germline CDR1 is GTSNPN and CDR2 is SVGIG (reference sequence). As concerns this clonotype: The antigen remains undetermined.

TCRdb re-called the 5' RACE reads through MiXCR, storing one row per CDR3 protein. Of 300,000 to 400,000 distinct CDR3 sequences detected, roughly an eighth appear once; the ten largest clones hold about a fifth. The chain carries TRBV30 and TRBJ2-7; 8 bases agree with TRBD2. This clonotype was obtained from a man between 18 and 35 years old who had mild COVID-19 (a few samples of this study predate the infection). Cell type and time point are not known. The sample taken for sequencing was PBMCs or a T cell subset sorted from them (not recorded which). Written as DNA, the CDR3 is TGTGCCTGGAGTGGGACTAGCTACCGCGAGCAGTACTTC. Protein sequence: CAWSGTSYREQYF. Based on the CDR3 plus reference TRBV30 and TRBJ2-7, the full variable domain is SQTIHQWPATLVQPVGSPLSLECTVEGTSNPNLYWYRQAAGRGLQLLFYSVGIGQISSEVPQNLSASRPQDRQFILSSKKLLLSDSGFYLCAWSGTSYREQYFGPGTRLTVT.